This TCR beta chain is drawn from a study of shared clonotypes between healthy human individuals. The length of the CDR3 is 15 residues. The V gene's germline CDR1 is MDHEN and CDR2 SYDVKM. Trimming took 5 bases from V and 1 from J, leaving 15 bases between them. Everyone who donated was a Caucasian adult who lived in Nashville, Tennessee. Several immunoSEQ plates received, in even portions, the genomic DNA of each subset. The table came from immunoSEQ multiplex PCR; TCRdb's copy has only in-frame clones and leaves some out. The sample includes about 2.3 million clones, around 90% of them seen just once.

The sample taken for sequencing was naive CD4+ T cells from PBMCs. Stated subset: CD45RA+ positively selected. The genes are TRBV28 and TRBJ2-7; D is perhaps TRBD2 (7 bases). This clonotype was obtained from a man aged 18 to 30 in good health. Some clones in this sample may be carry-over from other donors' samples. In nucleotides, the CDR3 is TGTGCCAGCAGTGGGGGGGGCGCCCGATCCTACGAGCAGTACTTC. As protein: CASSGGGARSYEQYF.